This T cell receptor (beta chain) was sequenced for a study of cytomegalovirus exposure and HLA in healthy donors. The study's findings and limits: Most TCR sequences showed up rarely, but some public TCRs showed up in many donors. In vitro work confirmed that three CMV-associated chains recognize CMV antigens. Subsequent analysis of the 120 or so validation repertoires found a tendency for first-cohort TCR clusters to co-occur.

Repertoires were generated with immunoSEQ multiplex PCR, while TCRdb's copy carries only in-frame clones and drops some. The sample has roughly 200,000 clones; about 81% are singletons. Trimming stripped 6 bases from V and 4 bases from J, with 12 bases between. Per germline, CDR1 MNHEY and CDR2 SVGAGI. The CDR3 runs 13 residues. Comment on this clone: The antigen remains undetermined.

Separation from the approximately 720-subject first cohort characterized the roughly 120-subject validation cohort, to which the donors belonged. The material sequenced was PBMCs. The source of this sequence is a woman aged 25-40 years in good health and CMV-seronegative. The J gene is TRBJ1-1, the V gene TRBV6-5, with D tentatively TRBD1 (5 bases). The CDR3 DNA follows: TGTGCCAGCAGCAGGGAGGTTCCCACTGAAGCTTTCTTT. Translated, it gives CASSREVPTEAFF.